This T cell receptor (beta chain) was documented in a study of blood T cell repertoires in COVID-19 (dated by TCRdb to 2020 to 2022). Concerning the study at large: Samples covering the acute and convalescent phases of COVID-19 were provided by collaborators in the United States, Italy and Spain. The prospective study material was composed of cDNA or gDNA derived from T cells, B-cell-depleted T cells, or PBMCs. Deeply sampled blood TCRbeta repertoires from subjects exposed to, actively infected with, or recovered from COVID-19 were included in the dataset. The repertoires were released in a freely available public database meant as a resource for research on the immune response to SARS-CoV-2. Samples came from the ongoing ImmuneRACE study (first 160 participants) plus 1,254 subjects from 6 global collaborators. A de-identified subject ID, COVID-19 status, age in years and sex were almost always included in the sample metadata. Where available, HLA class I and class II types were obtained from metadata supplied by the sample provider rather than from assay-based typing. The investigation overall reported the following: The quantity of clinical and demographic metadata differed by source and by participant and was supplied without curation.

The CDR3 covers 13 residues, taking in both the cysteine and the phenylalanine. The sequence is cut down to CDR3 DNA, 39 bases in frame from base 1. CDR1 LNHDA and CDR2 SQIVND were looked up in the germline V gene (reference sequence). V is clipped by 5 bases and J by 1 base, and the sequence between their germline boundaries is 8 bases long. Regarding this clone: No antigen is known for it. The sample holds no much larger clone one base away, and base qualities are not on file.

The collaborating institutions used their own protocols to collect whole blood in K2EDTA tubes. For TCRbeta analysis, collaborators shipped samples in one of three forms: frozen whole blood, isolated PBMCs, or DNA extracted from either of those sample types. The immunoSEQ Assay, a bias-controlled multiplex PCR, was used to amplify TCRbeta CDR3 regions from genomic DNA. The authors processed their data as follows. The number of nucleated cells in each sample was estimated from the amplification of reference gene primers within the assay. To quantify the absolute abundance of each unique TCRbeta CDR3 rearrangement, sequence reads were collapsed and filtered. For each sample, productive Simpson clonality was calculated by taking the square root of Simpson's diversity index across productive rearrangements. This immuneACCESS table, as held by TCRdb, lists in-frame sequences with V and J called but not all clones. Of the missing ones, under half trace to an unresolved V gene in checked studies; the others have no known cause. Clone size and the V and J calls come from that table; the DNA yielded D and trimming. Recorded for this sample are 75,000 to 90,000 clones; about 90% of them occurred a single time. The top ten clones comprise 1% of the sample.

The clonotype comes from a woman between 45 and 60 years old in a cohort sampled during active COVID-19. Recombination connected TRBV19 to TRBJ1-1, with the D gene call left open. Sequencing input: peripheral blood. CDR3 reads: CASSAVPNTEAFF. The DNA sequence reads TGTGCCAGTAGTGCGGTACCGAACACTGAAGCTTTCTTT.